This TCR beta chain was captured in a study of vaccination and CD4 T cells after COVID-19. Study-level information: Median time from second vaccine dose to sampling was just over 70 days (14 to 241). The stimulus for the cells was overlapping spike peptides derived from SARS-CoV-2, HCoV-NL63, HCoV-OC43 and HCoV-229E. Study-wide points: Convalescent patients displayed a median roughly 90% of reactive clones emerging only post-vaccination.

Once obtained from cultured CD4+ T cells, the DNA was sequenced using the Oncomine TCR Beta short-read assay. TCRdb fed the PCR reads into MiXCR, producing one record per CDR3 protein. The repertoire includes about 13,000 distinct CDR3 sequences, 25% to 30% of them detected once, and 25% to 35% sits in the top ten. The CDR3 is made up of 13 amino acids. Trimming stripped 1 base from V and 5 bases from J, with 9 bases between. Germline V CDR1 and CDR2: SGDLS, YYNGEE. Treatment in this sample: approximately 9-day PBMC culture with coronavirus spike peptide pools or control peptides (ViraFEST assay). Via ViraFEST, peptide pools expanded antigen-specific T cells before TCR sequencing. Remarks on this clonotype: Its antigen is as yet unknown.

This specimen was CD4+ T cells from blood, cultured in vitro, taken before SARS-CoV-2 vaccination. The rearrangement joins TRBV9 to TRBJ1-1; D gene uncertain. The receptor comes from a human donor who received a COVID-19 vaccine. This chain's CDR3 is CASSVSARTEAFF. The CDR3 DNA reads as TGTGCCAGCAGCGTATCGGCCAGAACTGAAGCTTTCTTT.